This TCR beta chain was captured in a study of early T cells in non-severe SARS-CoV-2 infection. CDR1 is MNHEY and CDR2 is SVGAGI in the germline V gene. Trimming stripped 2 bases from V and 3 bases from J, with 7 bases between. This CDR3 contains 14 residues. In this sample, this clonotype turned up a few times. TCRdb reanalysed the 5' RACE reads using MiXCR and keeps one entry per CDR3 protein. The sample includes about 22,000 distinct CDR3 sequences, about 4.3% of them seen just once. The sequence was collected from an adult who was a healthcare worker with PCR-confirmed SARS-CoV-2 infection or an uninfected control (not recorded which). The gene calls are TRBV6-5 and TRBJ1-4; D unclear. Sequencing was carried out using whole blood. The CDR3 coding sequence is TGTGCCAGCAGTTACGGAGTTGCTAATGAAAAACTGTTTTTT. Translated, it gives CASSYGVANEKLFF.